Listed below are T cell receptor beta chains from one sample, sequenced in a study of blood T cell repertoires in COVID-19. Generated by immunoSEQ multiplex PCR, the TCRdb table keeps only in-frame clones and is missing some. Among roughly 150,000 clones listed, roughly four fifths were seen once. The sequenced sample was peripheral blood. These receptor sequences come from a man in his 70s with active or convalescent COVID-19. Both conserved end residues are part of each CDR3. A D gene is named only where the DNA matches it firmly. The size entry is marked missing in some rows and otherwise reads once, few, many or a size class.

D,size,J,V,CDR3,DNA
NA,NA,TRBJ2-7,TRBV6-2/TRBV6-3,CASSYSAGAITYEQYF,TGTGCCAGCAGTTACTCGGCAGGGGCTATTACCTACGAGCAGTACTTC
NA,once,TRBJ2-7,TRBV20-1,CSALDSYEQYF,TGCAGTGCGTTGGACAGCTACGAGCAGTACTTC
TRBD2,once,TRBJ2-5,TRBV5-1,CASSSPGTSGPKETQYF,TGCGCCAGCAGCTCCCCCGGGACTAGCGGACCAAAAGAGACCCAGTACTTC
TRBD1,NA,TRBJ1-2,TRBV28,CASSFAGGSANYGYTF,TGTGCCAGCAGTTTCGCAGGGGGATCAGCTAACTATGGCTACACCTTC
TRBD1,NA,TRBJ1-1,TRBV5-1,CASIEGAEGTEAFF,TGCGCCAGCATAGAGGGGGCTGAGGGCACTGAAGCTTTCTTT
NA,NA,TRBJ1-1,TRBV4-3,CASSRRAGTEAFF,TGCGCCAGCAGCCGTCGCGCGGGGACTGAAGCTTTCTTT
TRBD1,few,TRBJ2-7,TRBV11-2,CASSLVAGGSYEQYF,TGTGCCAGCAGCTTAGTGGCAGGGGGCTCCTACGAGCAGTACTTC
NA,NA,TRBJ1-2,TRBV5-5,CASSTDLTGGSVYGYTF,TGTGCCAGCAGCACCGACCTGACAGGAGGTAGCGTCTATGGCTACACCTTC
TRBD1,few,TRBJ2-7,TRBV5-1,CASSLDGQAGLRDEQYF,TGCGCCAGCAGCTTGGATGGACAGGCCGGGCTGAGGGACGAGCAGTACTTC
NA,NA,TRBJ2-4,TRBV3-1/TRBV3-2,CASSQPDSAKNIQYF,TGTGCCAGCAGCCAACCAGACTCAGCCAAAAACATTCAGTACTTC
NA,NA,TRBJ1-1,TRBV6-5,CASSPRRDEAFF,TGTGCCAGCAGCCCGAGACGGGATGAAGCTTTCTTT
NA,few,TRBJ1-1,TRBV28,CASSLSEGTEAFF,TGTGCCAGCAGTTTATCGGAGGGGACTGAAGCTTTCTTT
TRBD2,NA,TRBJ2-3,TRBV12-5,CASMIAGTTDTQYF,TGTGCTAGTATGATAGCGGGAACCACAGATACGCAGTATTTT
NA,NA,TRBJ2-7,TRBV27,CASSLTQGKDEQYF,TGTGCCAGCAGTTTAACTCAGGGGAAGGACGAGCAGTACTTC
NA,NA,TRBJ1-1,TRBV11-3,CASSSLANTEAFF,TGTGCCAGCAGCTCCCTAGCGAACACTGAAGCTTTCTTT
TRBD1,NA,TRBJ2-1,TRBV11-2,CASSWGQGNEQFF,TGTGCCAGCAGCTGGGGACAGGGAAATGAGCAGTTCTTC
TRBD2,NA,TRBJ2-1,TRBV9,CASSRREASGISGLDEQFF,TGTGCCAGCAGCCGACGGGAGGCTAGCGGGATCTCGGGTTTGGATGAGCAGTTCTTC
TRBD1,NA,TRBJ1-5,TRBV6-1,CASSERGQYQPQHF,TGTGCCAGCAGTGAAAGGGGACAGTATCAGCCCCAGCATTTT
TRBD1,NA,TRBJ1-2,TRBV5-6,CASSWDRAGYGYTF,TGTGCCAGCAGCTGGGACAGGGCTGGCTATGGCTACACCTTC
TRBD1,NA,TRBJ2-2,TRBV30,CAWTLGQANTGELFF,TGTGCCTGGACTTTAGGACAGGCGAACACCGGGGAGCTGTTTTTT
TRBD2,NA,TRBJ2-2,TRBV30,CAWSGGTSGIAGELFF,TGTGCCTGGAGTGGGGGGACTAGCGGAATCGCCGGGGAGCTGTTTTTT
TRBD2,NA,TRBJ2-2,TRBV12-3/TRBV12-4,CATTTSPTGELFF,TGTGCCACCACGACTAGCCCCACCGGGGAGCTGTTTTTT
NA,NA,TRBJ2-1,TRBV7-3,CASSLTRDSAGNEQFF,TGTGCCAGCAGCTTAACTCGGGACTCAGCGGGCAATGAGCAGTTCTTC
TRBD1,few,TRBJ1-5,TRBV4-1,CASSQGRDSLGPQHF,TGCGCCAGCAGCCAGGGACGGGACAGTCTGGGGCCCCAGCATTTT
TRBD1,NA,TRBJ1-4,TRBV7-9,CASSSQGLLEKLFF,TGTGCCAGCAGCTCACAGGGGCTTCTTGAAAAACTGTTTTTT
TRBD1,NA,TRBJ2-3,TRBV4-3,CASSQTGQPRTDTQYF,TGCGCCAGCAGCCAGACGGGACAGCCGCGGACAGATACGCAGTATTTT
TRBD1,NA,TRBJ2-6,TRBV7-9,CASSTPRTGRPGANVLTF,TGTGCCAGCAGCACCCCTCGGACAGGGCGGCCTGGGGCCAACGTCCTGACTTTC
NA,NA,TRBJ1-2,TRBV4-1,CASSPRTDLYGYTF,TGCGCCAGCAGCCCGAGGACAGACCTCTATGGCTACACCTTC
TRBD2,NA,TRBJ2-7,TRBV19,CASNSGTRGHEQYF,TGTGCCAGTAATTCCGGGACTAGAGGACACGAGCAGTACTTC
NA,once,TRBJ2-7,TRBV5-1,CASSLAGLLSYEQYF,TGCGCCAGCAGCTTGGCTGGACTACTATCCTACGAGCAGTACTTC
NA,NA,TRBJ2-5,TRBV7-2,CASSLWVVEETQYF,TGTGCCAGCAGCTTATGGGTAGTGGAGGAGACCCAGTACTTC
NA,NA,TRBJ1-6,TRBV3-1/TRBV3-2,CASSPWAGAFNSPLHF,TGTGCCAGCAGCCCATGGGCAGGGGCCTTTAATTCACCCCTCCACTTT
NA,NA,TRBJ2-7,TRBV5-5,CASSLLQGAPYEQYF,TGTGCCAGCAGCTTGTTACAGGGAGCACCCTACGAGCAGTACTTC
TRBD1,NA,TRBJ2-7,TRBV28,CATTSAGTGGEQYF,TGTGCCACCACATCGGCCGGGACAGGGGGCGAGCAGTACTTC
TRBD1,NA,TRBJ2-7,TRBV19,CASAGSGTGRYEQYF,TGTGCCAGCGCGGGGTCCGGGACAGGGAGATACGAGCAGTACTTC
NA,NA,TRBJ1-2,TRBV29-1,CSAQGRDQPYGYTF,TGCAGCGCCCAAGGGCGGGATCAACCTTATGGCTACACCTTC
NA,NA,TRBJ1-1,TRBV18,CASSPAEGVNTEAFF,TGTGCCAGCTCACCCGCCGAAGGGGTGAACACTGAAGCTTTCTTT
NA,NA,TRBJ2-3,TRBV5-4,CASSPSDFDTQYF,TGTGCCAGCAGCCCCTCGGACTTTGATACGCAGTATTTT
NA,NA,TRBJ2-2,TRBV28,CASSLWDKNTGELFF,TGTGCCAGCAGTTTGTGGGACAAGAACACCGGGGAGCTGTTTTTT
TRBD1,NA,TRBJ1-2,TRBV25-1,CASSGRTGETLWTF,TGTGCCAGCAGTGGACGGACAGGGGAGACTTTGTGGACCTTC
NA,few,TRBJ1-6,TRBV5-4,CASSPGLGDNSPLHF,TGTGCCAGCAGCCCGGGACTAGGCGATAATTCACCCCTCCACTTT
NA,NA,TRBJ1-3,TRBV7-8,CGTREGGYSGNTIYF,TGTGGGACGAGAGAGGGTGGCTACTCTGGAAACACCATATATTTT
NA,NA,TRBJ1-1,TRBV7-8,CASSDFPGTGDTEAFF,TGTGCCAGCAGCGACTTCCCAGGGACGGGGGACACTGAAGCTTTCTTT
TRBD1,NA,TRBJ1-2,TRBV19,CASSLSWDRGKYGYTF,TGTGCCAGTAGCCTCTCCTGGGACAGGGGCAAGTATGGCTACACCTTC
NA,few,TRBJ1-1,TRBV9,CASSPSGLGAFF,TGTGCCAGCAGCCCGTCGGGGTTGGGGGCTTTCTTT
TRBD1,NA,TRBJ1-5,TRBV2,CASSLGTASNQPQHF,TGTGCCAGCAGCCTAGGGACAGCTAGCAATCAGCCCCAGCATTTT
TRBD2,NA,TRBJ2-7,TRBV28,CASRRVAGGWYF,TGTGCCAGCCGAAGGGTAGCGGGAGGTTGGTACTTC
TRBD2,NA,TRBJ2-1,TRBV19,CASSKGSGVKVEQFF,TGTGCCAGTAGTAAGGGGAGCGGGGTTAAGGTTGAGCAGTTCTTC
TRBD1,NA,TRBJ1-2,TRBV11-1,CASSPYSDRYYGYTF,TGTGCCAGCAGCCCCTACTCGGACAGGTACTATGGCTACACCTTC
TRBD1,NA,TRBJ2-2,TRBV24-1,CATSVTGASTGELFF,TGTGCCACCAGTGTTACAGGGGCCTCCACCGGGGAGCTGTTTTTT
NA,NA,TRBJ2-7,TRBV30,CAWRGGAYEQYF,TGTGCCTGGAGAGGGGGGGCCTACGAGCAGTACTTC
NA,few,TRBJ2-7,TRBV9,CASSAGVGTPEQYF,TGTGCCAGCAGCGCCGGGGTCGGTACCCCTGAGCAGTACTTC
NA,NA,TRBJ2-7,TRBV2,CASSEGPVGTYEQYF,TGTGCCAGCAGTGAGGGGCCCGTGGGTACATACGAGCAGTACTTC
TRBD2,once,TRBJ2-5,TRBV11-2,CASSLGLAGGTQETQYF,TGTGCCAGCAGCTTAGGGCTAGCGGGGGGGACTCAAGAGACCCAGTACTTC
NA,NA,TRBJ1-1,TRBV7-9,CASTISGMNTEAFF,TGTGCCAGCACCATTTCGGGGATGAACACTGAAGCTTTCTTT
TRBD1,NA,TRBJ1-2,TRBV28,CASGIQGSYGYTF,TGTGCCAGCGGGATACAGGGGTCCTATGGCTACACCTTC
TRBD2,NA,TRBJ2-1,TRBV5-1,CASSLEGLAGFNEQFF,TGCGCCAGCAGCTTGGAGGGACTAGCGGGGTTCAATGAGCAGTTCTTC
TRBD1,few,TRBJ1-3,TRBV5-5,CASSPQGADWGNTIYF,TGTGCCAGCAGCCCACAGGGGGCTGACTGGGGAAACACCATATATTTT
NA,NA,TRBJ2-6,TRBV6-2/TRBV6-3,CASSHGDSSGANVLTF,TGTGCCAGCAGTCACGGAGACAGCTCTGGGGCCAACGTCCTGACTTTC